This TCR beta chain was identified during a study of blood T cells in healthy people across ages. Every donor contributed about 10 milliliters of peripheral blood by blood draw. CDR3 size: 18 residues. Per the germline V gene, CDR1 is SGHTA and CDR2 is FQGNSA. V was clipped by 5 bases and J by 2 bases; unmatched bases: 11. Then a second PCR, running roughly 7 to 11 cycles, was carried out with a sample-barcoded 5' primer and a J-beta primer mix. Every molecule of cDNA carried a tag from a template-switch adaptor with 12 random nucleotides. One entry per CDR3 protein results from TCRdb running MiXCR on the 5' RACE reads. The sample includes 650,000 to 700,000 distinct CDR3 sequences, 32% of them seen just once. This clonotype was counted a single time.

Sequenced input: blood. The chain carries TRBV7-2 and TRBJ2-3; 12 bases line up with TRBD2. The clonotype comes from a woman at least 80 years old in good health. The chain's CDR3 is CASSVSSGRVISTDTQYF. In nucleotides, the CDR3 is TGTGCCAGCAGCGTATCTAGCGGGAGGGTAATCTCCACAGATACGCAGTATTTT. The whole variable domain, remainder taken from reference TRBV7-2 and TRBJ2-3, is GAGVSQSPSNKVTEKGKDVELRCDPISGHTALYWYRQSLGQGLEFLIYFQGNSAPDKSGLPSDRFSAERTGGSVSTLTIQRTQQEDSAVYLCASSVSSGRVISTDTQYFGPGTRLTVL.